This T cell receptor (beta chain) was observed in a study of blood T cell repertoires in COVID-19. Study-wide context: The study drew acute and convalescent COVID-19 samples from the United States, Italy and Spain. The analysed material was cDNA or gDNA that came from T cells, B-cell-depleted T cells, or PBMCs.

The CDR3 has 13 amino acids. Trimming took 5 bases from V and 5 from J, leaving 11 bases between them. Germline V gene lookup returns CDR1 ENHRY and CDR2 SYGVKD. In the original processing: Amplification from reference gene primers served as the basis for estimated nucleated cell counts. Generated by immunoSEQ multiplex PCR, the TCRdb table keeps only in-frame clones and is missing some. Clonal size and the V and J genes are those of that table, whereas D and trimming came from the DNA. Of roughly 95,000 clones listed, around 81% were seen once; the top ten hold 4.1%. Sequenced: peripheral blood. The receptor's source is a man in his 60s with acute or convalescent COVID-19. The rearrangement links TRBV10-3 to TRBJ2-3, with a possible D match to TRBD1 (5 bases). The CDR3 DNA follows: TGTGCCATCAGTAGGGGATCAGGAGATACGCAGTATTTT. Amino acid sequence: CAISRGSGDTQYF.